The subject of this entry is one T cell receptor (beta chain). The antigen is unknown. TCRdb keeps only in-frame clones here, not all; method: immunoSEQ multiplex PCR. The repertoire has about 140,000 clones, approximately 93% of them found once; the top ten carry approximately 1.3%. This CDR3 spans 15 amino acids. V trimming: 4 bases; J trimming: 3 bases; junction bases outside the gene matches: 6. The germline V gene encodes CDR1 SGHTS and CDR2 YDEGEE. This sample stems from a study of T cell responses to AZD1222 COVID-19 vaccine. Study-wide results and caveats: Epitopes outside B.1.351 and B.1.1.7 mutated regions reportedly drew nearly half of spike TCRs. In all cases, repertoires were sampled only after the peak T cell response. The donor cohort was predominantly white British with a female majority, and clonal diversity may have been underestimated. After two AZD1222 doses, spike-specific TCR breadth and depth rose versus day 0.

The specimen comprised peripheral blood, sampled 28 days after the second AZD1222 dose. The rearrangement uses TRBV5-8 and TRBJ1-4; the match to TRBD1 covers 7 bases. This clonotype originated in an adult who received the AZD1222 COVID-19 vaccine. CDR3 sequence (DNA): TGTGCCAGCAGCCCGTCGGGACAGTCTAATGAAAAACTGTTTTTT. It codes for CASSPSGQSNEKLFF.